This entry describes one T cell receptor (beta chain). Survey-level immunoSEQ v3.0 assays were run. Sequencing was directed toward about 40,000-55,000 T-cell genomes in each sample. The assay was immunoSEQ multiplex PCR, and TCRdb's table has in-frame clones only and misses some. The data contain under 20,000 clones, roughly 80% of them seen just once; the ten biggest clones take up 13% to 15%. These data are taken from a study of long-term antiretroviral therapy in people with HIV. Trimming removed 9 bases from V and 4 bases from J, with 7 bases in between. CDR1 and CDR2 from the germline V gene are MNHNY and SVGAGI (reference sequence). The CDR3 is made up of 10 amino acids. No fewer than two post-ART and no fewer than one pre-ART PBMC samples existed for each donor. People in the study who had HIV all got their treatment in the United States. Samples held roughly 0.85-11 million cryopreserved PBMC, and DNA extraction followed.

Source: unsorted PBMCs, taken approximately 14 months before starting antiretroviral therapy. The receptor was derived from a man in his thirties or forties with HIV. The chain links TRBV6-6 to TRBJ2-7, with a tentative D call TRBD1 (5 bases). The CDR3 region is CASGAYEQYF. CDR3 sequence (DNA): TGTGCCAGTGGGGCATACGAGCAGTACTTC.